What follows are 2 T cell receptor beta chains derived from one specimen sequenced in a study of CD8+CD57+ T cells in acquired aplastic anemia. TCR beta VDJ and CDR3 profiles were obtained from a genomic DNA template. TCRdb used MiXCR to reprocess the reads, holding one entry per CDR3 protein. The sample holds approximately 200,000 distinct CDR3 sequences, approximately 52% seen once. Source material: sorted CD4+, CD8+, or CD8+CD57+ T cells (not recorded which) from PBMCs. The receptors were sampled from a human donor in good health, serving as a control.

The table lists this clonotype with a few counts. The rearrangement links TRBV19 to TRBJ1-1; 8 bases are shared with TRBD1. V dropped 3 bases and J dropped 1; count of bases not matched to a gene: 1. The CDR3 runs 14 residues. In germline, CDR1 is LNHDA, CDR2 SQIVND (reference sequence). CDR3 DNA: TGTGCCAGTAGTATCGGACAGGGGAACACTGAAGCTTTCTTT. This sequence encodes CASSIGQGNTEAFF.

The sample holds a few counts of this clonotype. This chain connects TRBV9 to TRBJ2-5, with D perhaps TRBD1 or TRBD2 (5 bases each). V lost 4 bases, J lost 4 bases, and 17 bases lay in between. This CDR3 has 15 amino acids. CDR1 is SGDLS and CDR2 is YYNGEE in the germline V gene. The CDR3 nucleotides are TGTGCCAGCAGCAGGGTGGGACCCTACCGAGAGACCCAGTACTTC. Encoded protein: CASSRVGPYRETQYF.